The 3 T cell receptor beta chains below were found in one sample sequenced in a study of cytomegalovirus exposure and HLA in healthy donors. The PCR was carried out with 60 Vbeta primers and 13 Jbeta primers. Clones were sequenced by immunoSEQ multiplex PCR, and TCRdb holds only the in-frame ones, with some missing. The profile shows about 150,000 clones, around 80% of them singletons. Input material: PBMCs. The receptor set was obtained from a man aged 25 to 40 in good health and CMV-seronegative.

V and J are TRBV14 and TRBJ2-3; 11 nucleotides match TRBD2. This CDR3 is built from 14 residues. Per the germline V gene, CDR1 is SGHDN and CDR2 is FVKESK. V lost 4 bases to trimming and J lost 11 bases; unmatched junction nucleotides: 8. The CDR3 spells CASSLGTSGIRQYF. The CDR3 DNA sequence: TGTGCCAGCAGCCTCGGGACTAGCGGAATCAGGCAGTATTTT.

This clone was picked up one time. This chain joins TRBV10-3 and TRBJ2-1; D possibly corresponds to TRBD2 (6 bases). The CDR3 is made up of 14 amino acids. Between the trimmed V and J ends, which lost 10 bases and 5 bases, there was a span of 18 bases. Germline CDR1 reads ENHRY; CDR2 reads SYGVKD. The CDR3 spells CATYTGTSNNEQFF. The CDR3 region has the DNA TGTGCCACCTACACCGGGACTTCAAACAATGAGCAGTTCTTC.

This chain joins TRBV9 and TRBJ2-5; 11 nucleotides align to TRBD1. This CDR3 has 17 amino acids. Germline V gives CDR1 SGDLS, CDR2 YYNGEE. Germline trimming cut 2 bases from V and 1 base from J; bases unmatched to any gene: 7. CDR3 loop: CASSVTPGQGGQETQYF. DNA of the CDR3: TGTGCCAGCAGCGTCACCCCGGGACAGGGGGGCCAAGAGACCCAGTACTTC.